The 15 T cell receptor beta chains reported below all come from one sample, sequenced in a study of T-cell reconstitution after alpha-beta-depleted transplantation in children. A TCRbeta library incorporating unique molecular identifiers was prepared. TCRdb ran MiXCR on the PCR reads and lists one entry per CDR3 protein. The sample includes about 440,000 distinct CDR3 sequences, over 40% of them seen just once. This specimen consisted of PBMCs, obtained before TCRalphabeta/CD19-depleted stem cell transplant. These TCRs come from a girl aged 2-10 years with aplastic anemia, due to receive a stem cell transplant.

The J gene is TRBJ2-7, the V gene TRBV12-3 or TRBV12-4; 8 bases match TRBD2. The V and J ends lost 0 bases and 0 bases, in that order; junction bases with no gene match: 4. The CDR3 has 16 residues. For the CDR3, the DNA is TGTGCCAGCAGTTTAGCGGGCGGGGGGTTCTCCTACGAGCAGTACTTC. Translation: CASSLAGGGFSYEQYF.

This clonotype was detected many times. J is TRBJ1-1 and V is TRBV7-2; TRBD1 agrees at 7 bases. Germline lookup yields CDR1 SGHTA and CDR2 FQGNSA. Trimming at V came to 1 base and at J to 7 bases, leaving 3 bases not matched to a gene. This CDR3 region has 13 residues. CDR3 in DNA: TGTGCCAGCAGCTTAGTGGCAGGGGGTGAAGCTTTCTTT. Translated, it gives CASSLVAGGEAFF.

The chain has TRBV12-3 or TRBV12-4 and TRBJ2-3; 15 bases align to TRBD2. CDR3 length: 18 amino acids. V lost 6 bases and J lost 3; bases outside the gene matches: 10. This chain's CDR3 is CASSGGLAGGQWTDTQYF. CDR3 bases: TGTGCCAGCAGCGGGGGACTAGCGGGAGGTCAGTGGACAGATACGCAGTATTTT.

This clonotype showed up many times. The genes are TRBV9 and TRBJ1-1; tentative D call: TRBD1 (6 bases). Germline lookup yields CDR1 SGDLS and CDR2 YYNGEE. This CDR3 has 14 amino acids. V was clipped by 3 bases and J by 4 bases, with 13 bases between them. CDR3 nucleotides: TGTGCCAGCAGCGGGCCAGGGGCGCTCACTGAAGCTTTCTTT. The encoded protein is CASSGPGALTEAFF.

This clonotype was recorded at least ten times. The J gene is TRBJ2-1, the V gene TRBV4-1; D remains unclear. The germline V gene encodes CDR1 MGHRA and CDR2 YSYEKL. Trimming took 0 bases from V and 2 from J, leaving 5 bases between them. CDR3 length equals 14 residues. The CDR3 DNA is TGCGCCAGCAGCCAAGAATCTACCTACAATGAGCAGTTCTTC. Its protein product is CASSQESTYNEQFF.

Note on this clonotype: It is likely a read error, because the conserved phenylalanine at the end of the CDR3 is missing. The CDR3 is CASSLGVSGRYGRSEETQYY. Here the CDR3 DNA reads TGCGCCAGCAGCTTGGGTGTTAGCGGGAGGTACGGGAGAAGCGAAGAGACCCAGTACTAC. The chain is built from TRBV5-1 and TRBJ2-5; TRBD2 agrees at 10 bases. The CDR3 runs 20 residues. Germline CDR1 and CDR2: SGHRS and YFSETQ. The J segment lost 3 bases and the V segment lost 0 bases, leaving 17 bases of the junction unmatched.

The chain joins TRBV10-1 to TRBJ2-6, with D tentatively TRBD2 (5 bases). This CDR3 has 15 amino acids. Germline V gene sequence: CDR1 WNHNN, CDR2 SYGVQD (reference sequence). Trimming took 11 bases from V and 0 from J, leaving 14 bases between them. The CDR3 DNA follows: TGCGCCTCCCGGGGAAGGGCCTCTGGGGCCAACGTCCTGACTTTC. It translates to CASRGRASGANVLTF.

V and J are TRBV27 and TRBJ2-1; 7 bases agree with TRBD2. The CDR3 covers 16 residues. Germline V lookup: CDR1 MNHEY, CDR2 SMNVEV (reference sequence). J gave up 4 bases and V 0 bases, and 6 bases lay outside the gene matches. CDR3 DNA sequence: TGTGCCAGCAGTTTATCCCTTAGCGGGCTGTACAATGAGCAGTTCTTC. Translated, it gives CASSLSLSGLYNEQFF.

The sample holds many counts of this clonotype. V is TRBV12-3 or TRBV12-4 and J is TRBJ1-6, with TRBD1 matching 9 bases. This CDR3 comprises 15 residues. The V segment lost 2 bases and the J segment 9 bases; nucleotides outside the gene matches: 5. CDR3 residues: CASSLFTGGGSPLHF. The CDR3 DNA sequence: TGTGCCAGCAGTTTATTTACAGGGGGCGGTTCACCCCTCCACTTT.

This clonotype occurred a few times. The gene calls are TRBV7-6 and TRBJ2-7, with 8 bases that match TRBD1. Unmatched junction bases numbered 9, after V lost 1 base and J lost 1 base. The CDR3 has 17 residues. Germline V gene sequence: CDR1 SGHVS, CDR2 FNYEAQ. CDR3 residues: CASSLDRTGKDSYEQYF. DNA for the CDR3: TGTGCCAGCAGCTTAGATCGGACAGGGAAGGATTCCTACGAGCAGTACTTC.

The J gene is TRBJ2-7, the V gene TRBV29-1; weak D call: TRBD1 (7 bases). V was clipped by 4 bases and J by 0 bases, with 13 bases between them. This CDR3 is 14 amino acids long. Germline-derived CDR1 and CDR2 are SQVTM and ANQGSEA. CDR3: CSVVEGASSYEQYF. In nucleotides, the CDR3 is TGCAGCGTTGTGGAGGGGGCCTCCTCCTACGAGCAGTACTTC.

The CDR3 DNA is TGTGCCAGCTCACCCGGACAGGATGGCTACACCTTC. It is translated as CASSPGQDGYTF. The chain joins TRBV18 to TRBJ1-2; 7 bases line up with TRBD1. The junction had 1 base not matched to a gene; V was cut back by 3 bases and J by 6 bases. Germline lookup yields CDR1 KGHSH and CDR2 LQKENI. This CDR3 comprises 12 residues. Full variable domain (outside the CDR3, taken from reference TRBV18 and TRBJ1-2): NAGVMQNPRHLVRRRGQEARLRCSPMKGHSHVYWYRQLPEEGLKFMVYLQKENIIDESGMPKERFSAEFPKEGPSILRIQQVVRGDSAAYFCASSPGQDGYTFGSGTRLTVV.

This clonotype was observed a few times. V and J are TRBV20-1 and TRBJ2-3; maybe TRBD2 (6 bases). In germline, CDR1 is DFQATT, CDR2 SNEGSKA (reference sequence). Trimming took off 1 base at V and 0 bases at J, with 11 bases between the two ends. This CDR3 spans 15 amino acids. The CDR3 DNA sequence: TGCAGTGCTAGAGCGGCGGGACCAAGCACAGATACGCAGTATTTT. It codes for CSARAAGPSTDTQYF.

Many counts were recorded for this clonotype. J is TRBJ2-5 and V is TRBV10-3; D remains ambiguous. Germline V gives CDR1 ENHRY, CDR2 SYGVKD. Trimming pared 2 bases from V and 3 bases from J, leaving 13 bases between. The CDR3 length is 15 residues. The CDR3 loop is CAISENSQNEETQYF. Written as DNA, the CDR3 is TGTGCCATCAGTGAGAATAGCCAGAATGAAGAGACCCAGTACTTC.

The chain carries TRBV20-1 and TRBJ1-1; D is uncertain. The CDR3 spans 12 residues. Deletions cut 3 bases from V and 1 base from J, with 6 bases between. Germline V gene sequence: CDR1 DFQATT, CDR2 SNEGSKA (reference sequence). The CDR3, as DNA: TGCAGTGCTAGTGGAGAGAACACTGAAGCTTTCTTT. Its protein product is CSASGENTEAFF.